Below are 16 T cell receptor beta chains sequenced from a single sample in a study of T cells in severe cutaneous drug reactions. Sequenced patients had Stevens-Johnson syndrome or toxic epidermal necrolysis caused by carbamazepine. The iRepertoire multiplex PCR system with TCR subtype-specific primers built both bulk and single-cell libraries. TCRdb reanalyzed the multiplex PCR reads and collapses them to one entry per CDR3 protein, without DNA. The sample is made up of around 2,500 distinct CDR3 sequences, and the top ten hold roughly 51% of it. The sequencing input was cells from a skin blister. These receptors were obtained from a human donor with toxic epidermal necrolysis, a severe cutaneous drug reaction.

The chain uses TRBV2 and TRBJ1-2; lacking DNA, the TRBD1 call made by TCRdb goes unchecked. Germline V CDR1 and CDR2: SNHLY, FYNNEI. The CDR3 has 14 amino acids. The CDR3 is CASSEQGVSYGYTF.

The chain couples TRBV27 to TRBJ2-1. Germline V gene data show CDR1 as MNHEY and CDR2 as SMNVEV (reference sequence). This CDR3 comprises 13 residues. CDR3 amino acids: CASGSVATNEQFF.

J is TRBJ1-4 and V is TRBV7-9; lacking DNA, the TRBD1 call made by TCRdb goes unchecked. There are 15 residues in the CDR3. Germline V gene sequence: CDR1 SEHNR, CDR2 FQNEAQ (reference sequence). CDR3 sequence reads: CASSPVQGTSEKLFF.

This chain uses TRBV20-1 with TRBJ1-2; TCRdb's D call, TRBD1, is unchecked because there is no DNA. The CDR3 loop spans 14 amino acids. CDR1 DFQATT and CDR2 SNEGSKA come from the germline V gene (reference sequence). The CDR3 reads CSARVRGQGYGYTF.

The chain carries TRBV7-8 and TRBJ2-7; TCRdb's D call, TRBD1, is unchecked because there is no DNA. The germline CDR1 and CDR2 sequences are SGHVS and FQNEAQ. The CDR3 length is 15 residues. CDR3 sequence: CASSTAWDSSYEQYF.

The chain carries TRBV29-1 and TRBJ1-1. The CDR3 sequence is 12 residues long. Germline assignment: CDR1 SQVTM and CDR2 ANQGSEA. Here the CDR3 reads CSVESEGTEAFF.

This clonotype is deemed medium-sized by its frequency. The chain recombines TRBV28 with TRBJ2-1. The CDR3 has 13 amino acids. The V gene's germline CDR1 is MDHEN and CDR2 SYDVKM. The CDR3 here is CASSLFHNNEQFF.

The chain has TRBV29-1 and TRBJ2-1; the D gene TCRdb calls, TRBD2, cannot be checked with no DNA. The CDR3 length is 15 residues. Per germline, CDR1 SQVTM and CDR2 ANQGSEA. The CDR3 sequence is CSSMVYSLHLNEQFF.

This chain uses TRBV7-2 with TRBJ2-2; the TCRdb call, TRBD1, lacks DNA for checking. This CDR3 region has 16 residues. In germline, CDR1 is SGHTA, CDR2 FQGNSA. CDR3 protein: CASSYLGQGAGGELFF.

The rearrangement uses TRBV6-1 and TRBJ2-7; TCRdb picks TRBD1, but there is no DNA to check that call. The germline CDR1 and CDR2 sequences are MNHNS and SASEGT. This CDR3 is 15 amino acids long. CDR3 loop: CASSEARGRAGEQYF.

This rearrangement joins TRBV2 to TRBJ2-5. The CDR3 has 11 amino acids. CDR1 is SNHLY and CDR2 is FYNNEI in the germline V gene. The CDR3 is CASSEAKAEYF.

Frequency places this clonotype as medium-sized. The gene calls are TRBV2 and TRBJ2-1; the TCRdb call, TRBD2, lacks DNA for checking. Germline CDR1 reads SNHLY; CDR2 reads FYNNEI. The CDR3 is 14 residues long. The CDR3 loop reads CASPGLAGGREQFF.

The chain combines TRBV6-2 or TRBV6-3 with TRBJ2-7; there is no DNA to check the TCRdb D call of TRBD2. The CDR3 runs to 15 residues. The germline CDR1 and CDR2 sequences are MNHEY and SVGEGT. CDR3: CASNDHSSGPYEQYF.

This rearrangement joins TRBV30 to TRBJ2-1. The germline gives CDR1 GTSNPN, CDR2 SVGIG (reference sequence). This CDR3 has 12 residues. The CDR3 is CAWSVDYNEQFF.

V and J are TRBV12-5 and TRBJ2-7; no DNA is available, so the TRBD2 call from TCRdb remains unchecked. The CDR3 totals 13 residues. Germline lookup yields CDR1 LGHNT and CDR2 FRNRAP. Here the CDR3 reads CATTGTSDYEQYF.

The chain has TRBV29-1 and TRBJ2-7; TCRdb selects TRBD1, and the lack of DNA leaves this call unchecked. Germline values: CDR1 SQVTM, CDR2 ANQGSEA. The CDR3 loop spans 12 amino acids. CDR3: CSVGPGGYEQYF.